A single sample is the source of the 18 T cell receptor beta chains below, sequenced in a study of T cell responses to AZD1222 COVID-19 vaccine. TCRdb's table, derived via immunoSEQ multiplex PCR, lists solely in-frame clones and lacks some. The repertoire includes approximately 74,000 clones, 86% of them detected once, and about 2.4% sits in the top ten. The starting material was peripheral blood, obtained on day 0 of AZD1222 vaccination. The receptors shown here come from an adult in good health.

J is TRBJ1-2 and V is TRBV6-5; 8 positions agree with TRBD1. The V and J ends lost 0 bases and 8 bases, in that order; junction bases with no gene match: 8. Per germline, CDR1 MNHEY and CDR2 SVGAGI. This CDR3 is 15 amino acids long. CDR3 DNA sequence: TGTGCCAGCAGTTACTCTACAGGGGGGGTTTTCGGCTACACCTTC. Translated: CASSYSTGGVFGYTF.

V usage is TRBV12-3 or TRBV12-4 and J usage is TRBJ1-5; 7 bases line up with TRBD1. V dropped 6 bases and J dropped 6; count of bases not matched to a gene: 5. This CDR3 has 13 amino acids. CDR3 DNA: TGTGCCAGCAGAGGGGACAGTTTTCAGCCCCAGCATTTT. It codes for CASRGDSFQPQHF.

DNA of the CDR3: TGTGCCAGCAGCCCAAGCGAGTGGAACGAGCAGTACTTC. It codes for CASSPSEWNEQYF. The chain uses TRBV7-9 and TRBJ2-7; the D is unclear. Germline CDR1 SEHNR, CDR2 FQNEAQ (reference sequence). V lost 5 bases, J lost 5 bases, and 13 bases lay in between. The CDR3 spans 13 residues.

The gene calls are TRBV11-3 and TRBJ2-2; TRBD1 agrees at 7 bases. There are 15 residues in the CDR3. Germline CDR1 is SGHNT and CDR2 is YENEEA. V lost 5 bases, J lost 4 bases, and 7 bases stayed unmatched. The CDR3 loop is CASSRDSELTGELFF. The CDR3 DNA follows: TGTGCCAGCAGCCGGGACAGTGAACTCACCGGGGAGCTGTTTTTT. Full variable domain (rest looked up from reference TRBV11-3 and TRBJ2-2): EAGVVQSPRYKIIEKKQPVAFWCNPISGHNTLYWYLQNLGQGPELLIRYENEEAVDDSQLPKDRFSAERLKGVDSTLKIQPAELGDSAVYLCASSRDSELTGELFFGEGSRLTVL.

The V call is TRBV27, the J call TRBJ1-6; a weak D match, TRBD1 (6 bases). Germline V gene data show CDR1 as MNHEY and CDR2 as SMNVEV (reference sequence). CDR3 length: 15 amino acids. V lost 5 bases and J lost 3, with 11 bases in between. The CDR3 reads CASSPGQNYNSPLHF. The CDR3 DNA is TGTGCCAGCAGTCCCGGACAGAACTATAATTCACCCCTCCACTTT.

The gene calls are TRBV5-1 and TRBJ1-5; no firm D call. Germline-derived CDR1 and CDR2 are SGHRS and YFSETQ. Trimming cost V 2 bases and J 4 bases, with 7 bases left between them. This CDR3 spans 13 amino acids. The CDR3 here is CASSFTGNQPQHF. In DNA form, the CDR3 reads TGCGCCAGCAGCTTCACTGGGAATCAGCCCCAGCATTTT.

DNA of the CDR3: TGTGCCAGCAGCTTGGGGTACACCGGGGAGCTGTTTTTT. Its protein product is CASSLGYTGELFF. The chain has TRBV5-6 and TRBJ2-2, with D hard to call. The V gene lost 0 bases and the J gene lost 3 bases, with 3 bases spanning the gap. The CDR3 consists of 13 residues. Germline V gives CDR1 SGHDT, CDR2 YYEEEE.

J is TRBJ1-6 and V is TRBV27; 8 positions agree with TRBD1. There are 15 residues in the CDR3. V trimming: 5 bases; J trimming: 6 bases; junction bases outside the gene matches: 6. Germline V gene lookup returns CDR1 MNHEY and CDR2 SMNVEV (reference sequence). The CDR3 here is CASSPGRGLNSPLHF. In DNA, the CDR3 is TGTGCCAGCAGTCCCGGCAGGGGGCTTAATTCACCCCTCCACTTT.

The chain carries TRBV10-3 and TRBJ1-5, with TRBD1 identical over 10 bases. Trimming removed 4 bases from V and 3 bases from J; junction bases left unmatched: 3. This CDR3 contains 15 residues. The V gene's germline CDR1 is ENHRY and CDR2 SYGVKD. CDR3 loop: CAISVGTGVNQPQHF. The CDR3 DNA reads as TGTGCCATCAGTGTCGGGACAGGGGTCAATCAGCCCCAGCATTTT.

The chain links TRBV9 to TRBJ2-7, with D possibly TRBD1 on 5 matching bases. Germline V gives CDR1 SGDLS, CDR2 YYNGEE. The CDR3 covers 15 residues. Trimming pared 3 bases from V and 3 bases from J, leaving 16 bases between. The CDR3 DNA is TGTGCCAGCAGCGCCGACTTGGGGCTGGACTACGAGCAGTACTTC. Translation: CASSADLGLDYEQYF.

Concerning this clone: This specimen includes other DNA sequences encoding the same CDR3. The J gene is TRBJ1-2, the V gene TRBV29-1, with 7 bases lining up with TRBD1. CDR1 is SQVTM, CDR2 ANQGSEA, per germline. The CDR3 totals 12 residues. The V gene end was trimmed by 7 bases and the J gene end by 2 bases; junction bases not matched to a gene: 4. CDR3 in DNA: TGCAGCGCTACAGGGGCCAACTATGGCTACACCTTC. Amino acids: CSATGANYGYTF.

This chain joins TRBV7-2 and TRBJ2-7; 7 positions match TRBD1. V was pared by 5 bases and J by 0 bases, with 4 bases of the junction left unmatched. CDR1 and CDR2 from the germline V gene are SGHTA and FQGNSA. This CDR3 comprises 14 residues. DNA for the CDR3: TGTGCCAGCAGCAGGGACAGAAGCTCCTACGAGCAGTACTTC. Translation: CASSRDRSSYEQYF.

The rearrangement uses TRBV2 and TRBJ1-6, with a tentative D call TRBD1 (5 bases). The CDR3 length is 14 residues. The V gene lost 5 bases and the J gene lost 11 bases, with 16 bases spanning the gap. The germline V gene has CDR1 SNHLY and CDR2 FYNNEI. CDR3 loop: CASSLGTNGPPLHF. The DNA for the CDR3 is TGTGCCAGCAGTTTGGGGACCAACGGTCCACCCCTCCACTTT.

The V and J genes are TRBV27 and TRBJ2-6; the D is unclear. V lost 6 bases to trimming and J lost 10 bases, with 13 bases between them. There are 13 residues in the CDR3. Germline V gene sequence: CDR1 MNHEY, CDR2 SMNVEV (reference sequence). CDR3 loop: CASSPAVRNVLTF. The CDR3 DNA sequence: TGTGCCAGCAGCCCGGCCGTAAGAAACGTCCTGACTTTC.

The V and J genes are TRBV18 and TRBJ1-2; no clear D gene. From germline, CDR1 is KGHSH and CDR2 LQKENI. Trimming removed 5 bases from V and 3 bases from J, with 13 bases in between. The CDR3 is 14 residues long. The CDR3 region has the DNA TGTGCCAGCTCAGCGGGGTCTGGTGACTATGGCTACACCTTC. This codes for CASSAGSGDYGYTF.

This rearrangement joins TRBV29-1 to TRBJ1-2; a weak D match, TRBD1 (5 bases). CDR3 size: 13 residues. The ends were cut back, 4 bases at V and 4 bases at J, with 13 bases in the middle. Per the germline V gene, CDR1 is SQVTM and CDR2 is ANQGSEA. In DNA form, the CDR3 reads TGCAGCGTTGGAGACAGTCGGGCCTATGGCTACACCTTC. Translation gives CSVGDSRAYGYTF.

V usage is TRBV28 and J usage is TRBJ1-4; D unclear. Germline values: CDR1 MDHEN, CDR2 SYDVKM. This CDR3 is 13 amino acids long. With 6 bases removed from V and 7 bases from J, the gap between germline ends came to 12 bases. The CDR3: CASRVSGIEKLFF. The CDR3 nucleotides are TGTGCCAGCAGGGTGTCGGGGATTGAAAAACTGTTTTTT.

V and J are TRBV7-3 and TRBJ2-2; 7 nucleotides match TRBD2. The CDR3 length is 15 residues. Per the germline V gene, CDR1 is SGHTA and CDR2 is FQGTGA. The junction had 4 bases not matched to a gene; V was cut back by 0 bases and J by 6 bases. The CDR3 nucleotides are TGTGCCAGCAGCTTAACGGGGGGGATCGCCGGGGAGCTGTTTTTT. The encoded protein is CASSLTGGIAGELFF.